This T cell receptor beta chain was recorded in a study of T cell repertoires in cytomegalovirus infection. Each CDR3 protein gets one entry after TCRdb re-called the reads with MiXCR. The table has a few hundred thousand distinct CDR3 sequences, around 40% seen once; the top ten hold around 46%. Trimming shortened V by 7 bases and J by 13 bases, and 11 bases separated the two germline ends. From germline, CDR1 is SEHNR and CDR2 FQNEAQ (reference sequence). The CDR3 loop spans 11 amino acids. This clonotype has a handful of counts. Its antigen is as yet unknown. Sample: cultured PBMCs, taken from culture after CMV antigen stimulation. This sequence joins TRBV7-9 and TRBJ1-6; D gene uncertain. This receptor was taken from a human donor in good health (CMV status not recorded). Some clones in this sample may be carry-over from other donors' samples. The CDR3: CASTMDVPLHF. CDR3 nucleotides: TGTGCCAGCACCATGGATGTTCCCCTCCACTTT. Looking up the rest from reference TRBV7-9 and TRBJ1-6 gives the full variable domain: DTGVSQNPRHKITKRGQNVTFRCDPISEHNRLYWYRQTLGQGPEFLTYFQNEAQLEKSRLLSDRFSAERPKGSFSTLEIQRTEQGDSAMYLCASTMDVPLHFGNGTRLTVT.